The following is a TCR beta chain sequence with its context. Its antigen is unknown. No much larger clonotype is one base removed from it; base qualities were not supplied. The data were taken from a study of cytomegalovirus exposure and HLA in healthy donors (dated by TCRdb to between 2016 and 2019). About the full investigation: In an earlier analysis of under 750 of the donors, 276 Gb of sequence data and approximately 100 million unique TCR beta sequences from about 180 million T cells were reported. To predict cytomegalovirus infection status, the study brought together high-throughput TCR immunosequencing, statistical association of individual TCRs with disease status, and machine learning. In an earlier analysis of roughly 600 of the donors, high-throughput TCR beta sequencing was used to judge whether each TCR beta V gene segment behaved as functional or pseudogenic. Approximately 300 gigabases of sequencing data and around 80 million unique TCR sequences made up an early release that covered 640 HLA-typed donors. The study was designed to test whether signatures of past pathogen exposure could be identified by cataloging public T cell receptors. A later genetic analysis took genome-wide SNP genotypes for about 55% of the 666 donors and used that subset as a discovery cohort. To study patterns of TCR occurrence, a later analysis re-analyzed previously published TCR beta repertoires from 650 to 750 donors and added high-resolution HLA genotyping. Alongside the repertoire data, information on donor age, sex, ethnicity and CMV serostatus was compiled. The number of typed donors differed by locus: roughly 629-640 for A, B, C, DRB1 and DQB1; some 540 for DQA1; some 590 for DPA1; and roughly 490 for DPB1. A handful of DR-DQ haplotypes were handled as single units for association and clustering because linkage in the cohort was strong. The study used immunosequencing to profile the T cell repertoires of under 700 subjects and linked those repertoires to cytomegalovirus serostatus. Every discovery cohort repertoire had been produced on one sequencing platform. Rather than drawing on any new phenotypic data, the later analysis identified candidate immune exposures from TCR beta sequences and the way those sequences occurred across donors. Class I and class II HLA loci were covered by the typing at four-digit resolution. Among about 370 genotyped donors of the cohort, an average of approximately 240,000 unique TCR beta nucleotide sequences was sequenced per donor, of which 15% to 20% were non-productive. Besides the first cohort of approximately 710 subjects, a separate validation cohort made up of roughly 120 different subjects was used. Among the roughly 390 genotyped donors, approximately 76% belonged to the genetic ancestry cluster associated with self-reported Caucasian donors.

Libraries were constructed by the immunoSEQ multiplex PCR assay. For the multiplex PCR, a mixture combining 60 forward primers for TCR Vbeta segments and 13 reverse primers for TCR Jbeta segments was used. Amplification of the CDR3 region of rearranged TCR beta genes was performed with a multiplex PCR assay on genomic DNA. The Illumina HiSeq System was used to sequence the amplified TCR beta libraries as 87-base-pair reads. The authors' pipeline ran thus. In a later analysis, some 80 million unique TCR beta chains were counted across the approximately 640 repertoires, and roughly 11 million of these chains were shared by at least two donors. Raw reads were error-corrected and collapsed into unique sequences by a nearest-neighbor algorithm in which closely related sequences were merged to remove PCR and sequencing errors. To assign V, D and J gene segments, CDR3 sequences were aligned to IMGT reference sequences. For a sequence to be retained, at least a six-nucleotide match to both a V gene segment and a J gene segment was required. Rearrangements were classified as productive when the CDR3 lacked stop codons and remained in frame with V and J, and all other rearrangements were classified as non-productive. Following IMGT convention, CDR3 was defined as the stretch from the second conserved V-encoded cysteine to the conserved J-encoded phenylalanine. In an earlier analysis of roughly 610 of the donors, sequences lacking an unambiguous match to a single V gene segment were excluded. In an earlier analysis of a few hundred of the donors, a V segment was called functional when productive rearrangements were above 56.7%, and segregating when the standard deviation between donors exceeded 5%. A statistical classification framework was developed to diagnose cytomegalovirus status using the catalog of TCR beta chain sequences. In a later analysis, V and J genes were assigned by comparing TCR nucleotide sequences against IMGT/GENE-DB human TR gene sequences. In a later analysis, CDR3 sequences and most-parsimonious VDJ recombination scenarios were assigned using the TCRdist pipeline. A later analysis defined each TCR beta chain by its CDR3 amino acid sequence plus V-gene family, and excluded reads lacking a unique V-gene family. As a way to deal with suspected cross-contamination and a sequencing artifact, a later analysis dropped 592 nucleotide sequences that were highly shared and had low generation probability. For each public chain, a later analysis derived a clonal expansion index from normalized ranks of inferred template counts within each repertoire. Generation probabilities in a later analysis came from a VDJ recombination model fitted to out-of-frame rearrangements, and those results were checked against IGoR. Hypergeometric tests were used in a later analysis to score TCR-TCR, TCR-HLA and TCR-CMV co-occurrence, with a repertoire-size bias correction applied to the TCR pairs. A later analysis estimated false discovery rates by permuting HLA or CMV assignments 20 times. In a later analysis, co-occurring TCRs were grouped using DBSCAN, with TCRdist sequence similarity added in when clustering inside HLA-allele-positive subsets. For co-occurrence clustering, repertoires with fewer than 30,000 or more than 120,000 public chains were excluded, along with five or six repertoires with anomalous nucleotide sharing. TCRdb re-hosts the immuneACCESS table, in-frame sequences only. Its copies lack some clones; in the studies checked, an unresolved V gene accounts for under half of them, and the cause for the rest is not known. Clone size and V and J calls were adopted from that table, with D and trimming inferred from the DNA. Across this sample there are 150,000 to 190,000 clones, with 85% seen only once. More than 2% of the sample is held by the ten biggest clonotypes.

The cohort comprised under 700 healthy bone marrow donors. At the time of sampling, every cohort member was nominally healthy, though immune exposures that went unrecorded were likely present. The donor tested CMV seronegative and was one of the 352 seronegative cohort members. A peripheral blood sample was provided by each donor, and peripheral blood mononuclear cells were used for TCR beta sequencing. The Qiagen DNeasy Blood Extraction Kit was used to extract genomic DNA from the blood cell samples. Including the terminal cysteine and phenylalanine, the CDR3 comprises 15 residues. This entry keeps only the CDR3 DNA: 45 bases, framed from base 1. V was cut back by 0 bases and J by 4 bases, leaving a gap of 10 bases between them. Sequences SGHTA (CDR1) and FQGTGA (CDR2) are obtained from the germline V gene. On the study overall, not on this receptor specifically: A later analysis associated around 16,000 TCR beta sequences with specific HLA alleles at a false discovery rate of 0.05. In a later analysis, most CMV-associated TCR beta chains were found to appear HLA-restricted, with HLA associations seemingly driven largely by CMV exposure. Compared with the approximately 720-donor mean, donors in an Asian-associated ancestry cluster had fewer N-insertions in productive TCRs, according to a later genetic analysis. Roughly uniform sequencing depth across donors was assumed in presence/absence analyses, although this assumption may not hold. A later analysis reported that several top co-occurrence clusters appeared linked to parvovirus B19, influenza, CMV and Epstein-Barr virus. Cytomegalovirus status was reported to be diagnosed by the classifier with high specificity and sensitivity in both the original and validation cohorts. In an earlier analysis of approximately 590 of the donors, most TCR beta V segments appeared in productive rearrangements about 87% or about 30% of the time, broadly matching IMGT annotations. Assigning TCR associations to individual alleles was difficult when HLA alleles, especially DR and DQ, strongly co-occurred. CMV serostatus was the only immune exposure information available for the cohort. In the study, approximately 160 TCR beta chains were listed as associated with cytomegalovirus. While some public TCRs were present in many individuals, most TCR sequences turned up only very rarely across donors. A cluster of highly shared sequence variants was judged likely to represent a technical artifact of the sequencing pipeline. This cohort had only TCR beta chains sequenced, and the lack of alpha or paired-chain data limited which features could be detected. The authors suggested that the approach could potentially be extended to other disease states and immunological phenotypes. Because counts were too low, roughly 18 rarely observed V segments, including chromosome 9 orphons, were left out of the earlier analysis of a few hundred of the donors. Because HLA typing was missing for some donors at each locus, association tests included only the typed subset. Compared with equally common non-associated chains, HLA-associated TCR beta chains in a later analysis were more clonally expanded and had lower generation probabilities. The 87-base-pair reads could not distinguish some IMGT-functional V segments, including TRBV6-2 and TRBV6-3, so those segments were excluded. Linkage disequilibrium might explain the correlated functional status among segregating V segments, but an unknown experimental factor could not be excluded. In a later analysis, TCR association rates were found to vary across HLA loci, with the most associated TCRs seen for DRB1 alleles and the fewest for HLA-C alleles. A few of the identified cytomegalovirus-associated TCR beta chains were confirmed in vitro to be specific for cytomegalovirus antigens. A later genetic analysis associated a missense DCLRE1C variant with V-gene and J-gene trimming of TCR beta chains, and an independent cohort replicated the association. A further reported finding was that TCR beta sequences accurately predicted the HLA-A and HLA-B alleles for most subjects in the first cohort.

Specimen: PBMCs. The clonotype originates from a woman between 18 and 29 years old in good health and CMV-seronegative. The sequence joins TRBV7-3 to TRBJ2-1; the D gene is perhaps TRBD2, from 6 matching bases. The CDR3 here reads CASSLTSGDYNEQFF. In nucleotides, the sequence is TGTGCCAGCAGCTTAACTAGCGGAGATTACAATGAGCAGTTCTTC.